The entry below gives a single T cell receptor (beta chain) sequence along with its context. MiXCR was run by TCRdb on the 5' RACE reads, yielding one entry per CDR3 protein. The profile shows approximately 500,000 distinct CDR3 sequences, approximately 25% of them singletons. V was shortened by 5 bases and J by 7 bases, with 20 bases between the two germline ends. The CDR3 runs to 15 residues. This sample was included in a study of identical twins. The same sample was also used in a study of T cells expressing NK-cell markers.

The chain employs TRBV12-3 or TRBV12-4 and TRBJ1-2; D is possibly TRBD1 (5 bases). This TCR was sampled from a woman aged 18-29 years in good health. The source material was CD4+ T cells sorted from blood. The CDR3 nucleotides read TGTGCCAGCAGTCGGGACCTTCTTAGGGGCCCTGGCTACACCTTC. Its translation is CASSRDLLRGPGYTF.